Listed below are T cell receptor beta chains from one sample, sequenced in a study of Ad26.COV2.S vaccination and SARS-CoV-2 variants. Libraries were prepared by immunoSEQ multiplex PCR; TCRdb keeps only in-frame clonotypes and omits some of them. The profile shows 6,500 to 7,000 clones, 84% of them singletons. Sequenced here: peripheral blood, sampled after recovery from COVID-19. All receptors come from a human donor who had recovered from COVID-19. Each CDR3 is given with its conserved first and last residue. The D gene is left open where the match is weak. The size field is filled for only some rows; it gives once, few, many or a size class.

clone_size	v_call	d_call	j_call	cdr3_nt	cdr3_aa
-	TRBV18	TRBD1	TRBJ2-3	TGTGCCAGCTCACCTAAAGGGACAGCGGGCACAGATACGCAGTATTTT	CASSPKGTAGTDTQYF
-	TRBV2	TRBD1	TRBJ2-7	TGTGCCAGCGAGGGCAGGGGGCAGTACGAGCAGTACTTC	CASEGRGQYEQYF
-	TRBV24-1	TRBD1	TRBJ2-3	TGTGCCACCAGTGATCCCACCATCGGACAGGGGGCTTCAGATACGCAGTATTTT	CATSDPTIGQGASDTQYF
-	TRBV11-2	-	TRBJ2-5	TGTGCCAGCAGCTTAGTTCTAGGACTCTCGACCCAGTACTTC	CASSLVLGLSTQYF
-	TRBV7-2	-	TRBJ2-6	TGTGCCAGCAGCCGGGTAAGGTCTGGGGCCAACGTCCTGACTTTC	CASSRVRSGANVLTF
-	TRBV5-1	TRBD1	TRBJ1-1	TGCGCCAGCAGCTTGGAAAGCGGGACAGGGATGAACACTGAAGCTTTCTTT	CASSLESGTGMNTEAFF
-	TRBV11-2	-	TRBJ2-3	TGTGCCAGCAGCCCAGGAGGGGGCCCAGATACGCAGTATTTT	CASSPGGGPDTQYF
-	TRBV18	-	TRBJ2-1	TGTGCCAGCTCACCGACCAGGCAGAGCTCCTACAATGAGCAGTTCTTC	CASSPTRQSSYNEQFF
-	TRBV19	-	TRBJ1-5	TGTGCCAGTAGTATATCAGGGGTAGTCCATCAGCCCCAGCATTTT	CASSISGVVHQPQHF
-	TRBV9	TRBD2	TRBJ2-3	TGTGCCAGCAGCCTCTCTAGCGGAGGTAGCACAGATACGCAGTATTTT	CASSLSSGGSTDTQYF
-	TRBV2	-	TRBJ1-3	TGTGCCAGCAGTGGGACCCGGGGGTTAGCGGGAAACACCATATATTTT	CASSGTRGLAGNTIYF
once	TRBV5-5	-	TRBJ1-1	TGTGCCAGCAGCTTCAGGGTCGGGAACACTGAAGCTTTCTTT	CASSFRVGNTEAFF
-	TRBV4-2	-	TRBJ1-1	TGTGCCAGCAGCCAAGCCGGAAGAAACACTGAAGCTTTCTTT	CASSQAGRNTEAFF
few	TRBV19	-	TRBJ2-6	TGTGCCAGTAGTATAGGACTTGCCTCTGGGGCCAACGTCCTGACTTTC	CASSIGLASGANVLTF
-	TRBV5-4	-	TRBJ2-5	TGTGCCAGCAGCTTAGTAGGGCCTTCCCAAGAGACCCAGTACTTC	CASSLVGPSQETQYF
once	TRBV5-1	-	TRBJ2-5	TGCGCCAGCAGCTTGGGGGGACGCCCCTTGGAGACCCAGTACTTC	CASSLGGRPLETQYF
few	TRBV4-1	-	TRBJ2-7	TGCGCCAGCAGCCCTGACAGCTCCTACGAGCAGTACTTC	CASSPDSSYEQYF
-	TRBV9	-	TRBJ2-4	TGTGCCAGCAGCGTAGAGGGAGGACAGATAATATTCCTAGCCAAAAACATTCAGTACTTC	CASSVEGGQIIFLAKNIQYF
few	TRBV4-1	TRBD1	TRBJ2-1	TGCGCCAGCAGCCAACTAATGGGACAGGTGACGCTCAATGAGCAGTTCTTC	CASSQLMGQVTLNEQFF
-	TRBV30	-	TRBJ1-2	TGTGCCTGGAGTGCCCTGACTTCCCGGTTGGGAGGCTACACCTTC	CAWSALTSRLGGYTF
-	TRBV5-1	-	TRBJ1-2	TGCGCCAGCAGCCCGGACACGGCCTATGGCTACACCTTC	CASSPDTAYGYTF
-	TRBV28	TRBD2	TRBJ2-5	TGTGCCAGCAGTCCACCGGGACTAGCGGTATGGGGGACCCAGTACTTC	CASSPPGLAVWGTQYF
-	TRBV27	-	TRBJ2-4	TGTGCCAGCAGTTTCGGTTTAGAGGCCCCCCCCAAAAACATTCAGTACTTC	CASSFGLEAPPKNIQYF
once	TRBV7-9	TRBD1	TRBJ1-4	TGTGCCAGCAGCCTCGGGACAGGGTTGAATGAAAAACTGTTTTTT	CASSLGTGLNEKLFF
-	TRBV5-1	-	TRBJ2-5	TGCGCCAGCAGCCTAGGGGGGGGCTCCCAAGAGACCCAGTACTTC	CASSLGGGSQETQYF
-	TRBV29-1	TRBD1	TRBJ1-1	TGCAGCACCCGGACAGGGGAGGCGTCTGAAGCTTTCTTT	CSTRTGEASEAFF
-	TRBV4-3	-	TRBJ2-5	TGCGCCAGCAGCCCCCGAGGGGGCCAAGAGACCCAGTACTTC	CASSPRGGQETQYF
-	TRBV7-6	-	TRBJ2-1	TGTGCCAGCAGCCCTGGGGCCACTAGAAAGCAGTTCTTC	CASSPGATRKQFF
-	TRBV18	TRBD1	TRBJ1-2	TGTGCCAGCTCACCGATAGACAGGGCGAATGGCTACACCTTC	CASSPIDRANGYTF
-	TRBV5-6	TRBD1	TRBJ2-4	TGTGCCAGCAGTCAACTCCAGGGGGACAAAAACATTCAGTACTTC	CASSQLQGDKNIQYF
-	TRBV10-2	TRBD1	TRBJ1-1	TGCGCCAGCAGTGATTGGACAGGCCTAAACACTGAAGCTTTCTTT	CASSDWTGLNTEAFF
-	TRBV5-4	TRBD2	TRBJ2-1	TGTGCCAGCAGCTTGAGCGGGAACTCCTACAATGAGCAGTTCTTC	CASSLSGNSYNEQFF
few	TRBV30	TRBD1	TRBJ1-4	TGTGCCTGGGGGACAGGACCGAATGAAAAACTGTTTTTT	CAWGTGPNEKLFF
-	TRBV5-5	-	TRBJ1-5	TGTGCCAGCAGCTTGTTGGAGGGAGGGCAGCCCCAGCATTTT	CASSLLEGGQPQHF
once	TRBV7-6	TRBD1	TRBJ2-5	TGTGCCAGCAGCTTGAGACAGGGGCCTTGGTGGACCCAGTACTTC	CASSLRQGPWWTQYF
-	TRBV11-2	TRBD2	TRBJ2-7	TGTGCCAGCAGCCAAGGACTAGCGAGATCCTACGAGCAGTACTTC	CASSQGLARSYEQYF